This TCR beta chain is drawn from a study of T cell responses to AZD1222 COVID-19 vaccine. Sequenced by immunoSEQ multiplex PCR; TCRdb stores in-frame clones only, minus some. The table records over 95,000 clones, about 81% of them present only once. The CDR3 is made up of 19 amino acids. Germline-derived CDR1 and CDR2 are LNHNV and YYDKDF (reference sequence). V lost 5 bases to trimming and J lost 5 bases; unmatched junction nucleotides: 21. Sequenced here: peripheral blood, sampled 28 days after the second AZD1222 dose. The chain employs TRBV15 and TRBJ2-7; 10 bases fit TRBD2. The TCR sequence derives from an adult who received the AZD1222 COVID-19 vaccine. Here the CDR3 reads CATSRTVGLAGVFRNEQYF. For the CDR3, the DNA is TGTGCCACCAGCCGAACTGTGGGGCTAGCGGGAGTCTTCCGTAACGAGCAGTACTTC.